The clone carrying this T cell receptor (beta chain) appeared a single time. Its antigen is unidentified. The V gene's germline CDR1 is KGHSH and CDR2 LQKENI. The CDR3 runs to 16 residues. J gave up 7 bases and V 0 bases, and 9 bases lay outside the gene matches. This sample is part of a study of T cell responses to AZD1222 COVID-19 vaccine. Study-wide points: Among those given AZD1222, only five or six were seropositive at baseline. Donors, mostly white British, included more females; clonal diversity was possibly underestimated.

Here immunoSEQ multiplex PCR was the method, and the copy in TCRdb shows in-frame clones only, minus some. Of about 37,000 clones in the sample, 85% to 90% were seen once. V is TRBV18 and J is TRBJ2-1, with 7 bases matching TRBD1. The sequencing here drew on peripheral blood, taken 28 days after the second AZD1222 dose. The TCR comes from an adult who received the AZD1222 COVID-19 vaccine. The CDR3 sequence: CASSPPGRGLWNEQFF. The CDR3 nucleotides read TGTGCCAGCTCACCACCGGGTAGGGGGCTTTGGAATGAGCAGTTCTTC.